Below, 25 T cell receptor beta chains from the same sample are listed, as sequenced in a study of CXCR3-negative and CXCR3-positive naive CD8 T cells. The libraries of TRB cDNA were prepared using 5' RACE with UMI labels. TCRdb re-called the 5' RACE reads and shows each CDR3 protein once, DNA omitted. The table lists 6,000 to 7,000 distinct CDR3 sequences. Regarding the study as a whole: More hydrophobic TRB CDR3s occurred in CXCR3-positive than in CXCR3-negative naive cells.

Their specific antigens are unknown. Sequencing input: naive CXCR3+ CD8+ T cells from blood. Subset here: CD45RO-CCR7+CD27+CD95- naive CD8+ T cells expressing CXCR3 (TNR3+). The receptors derive from a human donor in good health. Some clones in this sample may be carry-over from other donors' samples.

By frequency, this clonotype registers medium-sized. The chain combines TRBV13 with TRBJ2-5; checking the TCRdb D call of TRBD2 is not possible without DNA. The CDR3 loop spans 15 amino acids. Germline-derived CDR1 and CDR2 are PRHDT and FYEKMQ (reference sequence). CDR3 loop: CASSLGVGSGETQYF.

This clonotype is medium-sized by frequency. The chain links TRBV6-5 to TRBJ1-2; TCRdb designates TRBD1, a call that cannot be tested without DNA. The CDR3 loop spans 14 amino acids. Germline lookup yields CDR1 MNHEY and CDR2 SVGAGI. CDR3 residues: CATYPVAGGDGYTF.

This clonotype is labeled medium-sized based on frequency. The V call is TRBV12-3 or TRBV12-4, the J call TRBJ2-1; TCRdb's D call, TRBD1, is unchecked because there is no DNA. CDR3 length equals 14 residues. CDR3 loop: CASSFGTEYNEQFF.

This clonotype is deemed medium-sized by its frequency. The chain carries TRBV29-1 and TRBJ2-1; TCRdb calls TRBD2, which cannot be checked without DNA. The CDR3 extends over 16 amino acids. The germline CDR1 and CDR2 sequences are SQVTM and ANQGSEA. CDR3: CSVEFWLAGEYNEQFF.

The V call is TRBV7-9, the J call TRBJ2-7. Germline V CDR1 and CDR2: SEHNR, FQNEAQ (reference sequence). The length of the CDR3 is 14 residues. The chain's CDR3 is CACSSDGTSYEQHF.

This clonotype is medium-sized by frequency. This rearrangement joins TRBV25-1 to TRBJ2-7; TCRdb gives TRBD1 as the D gene, but with no DNA this cannot be confirmed. This CDR3 spans 15 amino acids. Germline V lookup: CDR1 MGHDK, CDR2 SYGVNS. Here the CDR3 reads CASSEGAGGPYEQYF.

The J gene is TRBJ1-1, the V gene TRBV6-2 or TRBV6-3. Per the germline V gene, CDR1 is MNHEY and CDR2 is SVGEGT. CDR3 length equals 13 residues. Here the CDR3 reads CASSYIPNTEAFF.

This clonotype is labeled medium-sized based on frequency. This chain connects TRBV10-3 to TRBJ2-6. Germline assignment: CDR1 ENHRY and CDR2 SYGVKD. The CDR3 totals 16 residues. CDR3 protein: CAISEPTISGANVLTF.

This clonotype is called medium-sized based on its frequency. This chain uses TRBV25-1 with TRBJ2-5; TCRdb gives TRBD1 as the D gene, but with no DNA this cannot be confirmed. Germline V lookup: CDR1 MGHDK, CDR2 SYGVNS. CDR3 size: 17 residues. The CDR3 spells CASSESIETGGKETQYF.

The chain employs TRBV19 and TRBJ2-3; TCRdb's D call of TRBD2 is untestable without DNA. The CDR3 contains 13 residues. CDR1 and CDR2 from the germline V gene are LNHDA and SQIVND (reference sequence). The CDR3 sequence: CASNGRDTDTQYF.

This sequence joins TRBV5-6 and TRBJ2-7; TCRdb gives TRBD1 as the D gene, but with no DNA this cannot be confirmed. The germline gives CDR1 SGHDT, CDR2 YYEEEE. The CDR3 length is 13 residues. The CDR3 spells CASTPGAPYEQYF.

The gene calls are TRBV29-1 and TRBJ2-1; TCRdb names TRBD2, which stays unverified in the absence of DNA. Germline CDR1 is SQVTM and CDR2 is ANQGSEA. The CDR3 is 12 residues long. This CDR3 is CSVGSGLNEQFF.

The rearrangement joins TRBV12-3 or TRBV12-4 to TRBJ2-7. The CDR3 is 12 residues long. This CDR3 is CASSLGLYEQYF.

By frequency, this clonotype is medium-sized (0.01 to 0.1%). This rearrangement joins TRBV15 to TRBJ1-5. The germline CDR1 and CDR2 sequences are LNHNV and YYDKDF (reference sequence). This CDR3 is 15 amino acids long. CDR3: CATSIVLRAEQPQHF.

This clonotype counts as medium-sized by frequency. V usage is TRBV29-1 and J usage is TRBJ2-2. Germline V CDR1 and CDR2: SQVTM, ANQGSEA. The CDR3 covers 14 residues. Here the CDR3 reads CSVDFGENTGELFF.

In terms of frequency, this clonotype is medium-sized. The chain carries TRBV7-3 and TRBJ2-3. This CDR3 spans 12 amino acids. Germline V gene data show CDR1 as SGHTA and CDR2 as FQGTGA. CDR3 sequence: CASSLNPPQQYF.

In terms of frequency, this clonotype is medium-sized. V is TRBV20-1 and J is TRBJ2-1; the TCRdb D gene call, TRBD2, has no DNA to confirm it. Germline CDR1 DFQATT, CDR2 SNEGSKA (reference sequence). This CDR3 has 14 amino acids. CDR3 sequence: CSATGTSGRNEQFF.

Its frequency marks this clonotype as medium-sized (0.01 to 0.1%). The rearrangement joins TRBV21-1 to TRBJ2-2; TCRdb's D call of TRBD1 is untestable without DNA. TRBV21-1 corresponds to a pseudogene. The CDR3 contains 15 residues. This CDR3 is CAIVDREENTGELFF.

The CDR3 is CASSSPPVGDSGTEAFF. The V and J genes are TRBV7-9 and TRBJ1-1. CDR3 length: 17 amino acids. Germline-derived CDR1 and CDR2 are SEHNR and FQNEAQ (reference sequence).

J is TRBJ2-2 and V is TRBV5-1; TCRdb names TRBD1, which stays unverified in the absence of DNA. Germline-derived CDR1 and CDR2 are SGHRS and YFSETQ. This CDR3 comprises 13 residues. The CDR3 spells CASSLAGPEELFF.

This chain links TRBV29-1 with TRBJ2-1. In germline, CDR1 is SQVTM, CDR2 ANQGSEA. CDR3 size: 12 residues. CDR3 amino acids: CSVEETSNEQFF.

This chain links TRBV7-8 with TRBJ2-3; with no DNA, the TCRdb D assignment of TRBD2 cannot be verified. Germline V gene lookup returns CDR1 SGHVS and CDR2 FQNEAQ. CDR3 length equals 17 residues. CDR3 region: CASTWDPTGPPPDTQYF. The full variable domain, in which reference TRBV7-8 and TRBJ2-3 provide the parts outside the CDR3, is GAGVSQSPRYKVAKRGQDVALRCDPISGHVSLFWYQQALGQGPEFLTYFQNEAQLDKSGLPSDRFFAERPEGSVSTLKIQRTQQEDSAVYLCASTWDPTGPPPDTQYFGPGTRLTVL.

This chain joins TRBV6-1 and TRBJ1-4; TCRdb reports TRBD1, a call that lacks DNA to check it against. Germline loops: CDR1 MNHNS, CDR2 SASEGT. There are 17 residues in the CDR3. The CDR3 region is CASSTGTGGSTNEKLFF.

By frequency, this clonotype is medium-sized. The V and J genes are TRBV27 and TRBJ2-7; absent DNA, TCRdb's TRBD2 call cannot be checked. This CDR3 has 16 residues. From germline, CDR1 is MNHEY and CDR2 SMNVEV (reference sequence). This CDR3 reads CASSLQTRAGVYEQYF.

This rearrangement joins TRBV2 to TRBJ2-3. CDR1 is SNHLY, CDR2 FYNNEI, per germline. CDR3 length: 15 residues. CDR3 protein: CASSEVRSVADTQYF.